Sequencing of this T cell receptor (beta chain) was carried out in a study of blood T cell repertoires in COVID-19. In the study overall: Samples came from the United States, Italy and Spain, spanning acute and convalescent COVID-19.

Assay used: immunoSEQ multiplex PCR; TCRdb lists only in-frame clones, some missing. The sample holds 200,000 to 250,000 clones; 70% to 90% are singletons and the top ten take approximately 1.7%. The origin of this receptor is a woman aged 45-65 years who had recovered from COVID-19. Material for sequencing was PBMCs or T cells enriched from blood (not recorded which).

For the CDR3, the DNA is TGTGCCAGCAGTTACTCGGGGAGCATGAACACTGAAGCTTTCTTT. It translates to CASSYSGSMNTEAFF. This chain joins TRBV6-5 and TRBJ1-1; no reliable D call. Trimming shortened V by 0 bases and J by 0 bases, and 8 bases separated the two germline ends. The CDR3 spans 15 residues. In germline, CDR1 is MNHEY, CDR2 SVGAGI.